This passage covers 26 T cell receptor beta chains from one sample sequenced in a study of control samples from healthy donors and cancer patients. Data came from immunoSEQ multiplex PCR; TCRdb stores just in-frame clones and leaves some out. The sample contains 100,000 to 120,000 clones, roughly 90% of which appear only once. Material: PBMCs. These receptors came from a woman in her sixties with lung cancer.

This sequence joins TRBV4-3 and TRBJ2-2; no clear D. V lost 0 bases to trimming and J lost 6 bases, with 11 bases between them. The CDR3 contains 15 residues. Germline loops: CDR1 LGHNA, CDR2 YSLEER. The CDR3 nucleotides read TGCGCCAGCAGCCAAGATTCGCCGATTCCCGGGGAGCTGTTTTTT. Translation: CASSQDSPIPGELFF.

The chain is built from TRBV12-3 or TRBV12-4 and TRBJ2-6, with 7 positions matching TRBD1. J lost 12 bases, V lost 3 bases, and 5 bases had no gene match. CDR3 length: 13 amino acids. This chain's CDR3 is CASSFLGGGVLTF. CDR3 DNA sequence: TGTGCCAGCAGTTTCCTAGGGGGCGGCGTCCTGACTTTC.

The rearrangement uses TRBV7-9 and TRBJ2-4; D is perhaps TRBD2 (6 bases). CDR1 and CDR2 from the germline V gene are SEHNR and FQNEAQ (reference sequence). CDR3 size: 13 residues. Deletions cut 5 bases from V and 10 bases from J, with 15 bases between. CDR3 protein: CASSPSHGGIQYF. The CDR3 DNA sequence: TGTGCCAGCAGCCCATCTCATGGGGGGATTCAGTACTTC. Full variable domain (rest looked up from reference TRBV7-9 and TRBJ2-4): DTGVSQNPRHKITKRGQNVTFRCDPISEHNRLYWYRQTLGQGPEFLTYFQNEAQLEKSRLLSDRFSAERPKGSFSTLEIQRTEQGDSAMYLCASSPSHGGIQYFGAGTRLSVL.

The rearrangement uses TRBV7-9 and TRBJ1-1, with TRBD1 as a possible D gene (6 bases). The CDR3 sequence is 13 residues long. The germline V gene has CDR1 SEHNR and CDR2 FQNEAQ (reference sequence). Trimming left V 1 base short and J 6 bases short, with 9 bases between. This CDR3 is CASSLEAGAEAFF. CDR3 nucleotide sequence: TGTGCCAGCAGCTTAGAGGCAGGGGCTGAAGCTTTCTTT.

The chain is built from TRBV18 and TRBJ2-1; either TRBD1 or TRBD2 may supply D (5 bases each). V was clipped by 7 bases and J by 9 bases, with 16 bases between them. This CDR3 contains 13 residues. Germline lookup yields CDR1 KGHSH and CDR2 LQKENI. The CDR3 bases are TGTGCCAGCTTGGGACGGCAAGAGGGTGAGCAGTTCTTC. Encoded protein: CASLGRQEGEQFF.

The chain is built from TRBV18 and TRBJ2-1, with D unresolved. V dropped 2 bases and J dropped 5 bases, with 1 base sitting between them. Germline V lookup: CDR1 KGHSH, CDR2 LQKENI. The CDR3 totals 11 residues. CDR3 loop: CASSPDNEQFF. The CDR3, as DNA: TGTGCCAGCTCACCAGACAATGAGCAGTTCTTC.

The CDR3 sequence: CASSSGTGFTGELFF. The CDR3 DNA follows: TGTGCCAGCTCTTCCGGGACAGGGTTCACCGGGGAGCTGTTTTTT. The rearrangement joins TRBV18 to TRBJ2-2; 9 nucleotides align to TRBD1. Germline lookup yields CDR1 KGHSH and CDR2 LQKENI. With 6 bases clipped from V and 4 bases from J, the junction kept 6 bases outside the gene matches. The CDR3 consists of 15 residues.

The V gene is TRBV3-1 (or the pseudogene TRBV3-2), the J gene TRBJ1-1; 7 bases align to TRBD1. The germline V gene encodes CDR1 LGHDT and CDR2 YNNKEL (reference sequence). V was clipped by 0 bases and J by 2 bases; unmatched bases: 9. The CDR3 has 17 amino acids. Here the CDR3 DNA reads TGTGCCAGCAGCCAAGAGATTGGCACAGGGGATAACACTGAAGCTTTCTTT. Translated, it gives CASSQEIGTGDNTEAFF.

J is TRBJ2-7 and V is TRBV7-8, with D perhaps matching TRBD2 (6 bases). The germline gives CDR1 SGHVS, CDR2 FQNEAQ. The CDR3 contains 15 residues. V was shortened by 5 bases and J by 2 bases, with 16 bases between the two germline ends. The CDR3 region has the DNA TGTGCCAGCAGCCCTCGACTAGGGAGTACCTACGAGCAGTACTTC. This encodes CASSPRLGSTYEQYF.

This chain links TRBV19 with TRBJ1-3, with 7 bases aligning to TRBD1. Germline V gene lookup returns CDR1 LNHDA and CDR2 SQIVND (reference sequence). CDR3 length: 17 residues. The V and J ends lost 1 base and 4 bases, in that order; junction bases with no gene match: 10. CDR3: CASSIAHTTGTGNTIYF. In DNA form, the CDR3 reads TGTGCCAGTAGTATAGCCCATACGACAGGGACGGGAAACACCATATATTTT.

This clone appeared a single time. The rearrangement uses TRBV7-3 and TRBJ1-1; 8 nucleotides match TRBD1. This CDR3 comprises 14 residues. From germline, CDR1 is SGHTA and CDR2 FQGTGA. V dropped 5 bases and J dropped 5; count of bases not matched to a gene: 7. The CDR3 DNA follows: TGTGCCAGCAGCCCCGGCAGGGGGCCGACTGAAGCTTTCTTT. It is translated as CASSPGRGPTEAFF.

With regard to this clone: Other DNA sequences in this specimen translate into the identical CDR3. The chain is built from TRBV19 and TRBJ1-1; possible D gene TRBD1, 5 bases. The V end lost 3 bases, the J end lost 0 bases, and 8 bases lay between the germline ends. This CDR3 comprises 14 residues. CDR1 is LNHDA and CDR2 is SQIVND in the germline V gene (reference sequence). The CDR3 nucleotides are TGTGCCAGTAGTATGGGACTCCTGAACACTGAAGCTTTCTTT. Translated: CASSMGLLNTEAFF.

The chain combines TRBV9 with TRBJ1-5; D may be TRBD1 (5 bases). From germline, CDR1 is SGDLS and CDR2 YYNGEE. The length of the CDR3 is 14 residues. Trimming took 2 bases from V and 4 from J, leaving 10 bases between them. CDR3 nucleotide sequence: TGTGCCAGCAGCGTTGACAGTGCTAATCAGCCCCAGCATTTT. Translating gives CASSVDSANQPQHF. Full variable domain (remainder filled in from reference TRBV9 and TRBJ1-5): DSGVTQTPKHLITATGQRVTLRCSPRSGDLSVYWYQQSLDQGLQFLIQYYNGEERAKGNILERFSAQQFPDLHSELNLSSLELGDSALYFCASSVDSANQPQHFGDGTRLSIL.

The chain couples TRBV19 to TRBJ2-7; 7 bases are a match to TRBD1. The V gene's germline CDR1 is LNHDA and CDR2 SQIVND (reference sequence). The CDR3 covers 16 residues. J lost 0 bases, V lost 6 bases, and 11 bases had no gene match. CDR3 protein: CASSKNRGDLSYEQYF. CDR3 sequence (DNA): TGTGCCAGTAGCAAAAACAGGGGTGATCTCTCCTACGAGCAGTACTTC.

V is TRBV19 and J is TRBJ2-1, with 8 bases fitting TRBD2. The junction had 6 bases not matched to a gene; V was cut back by 0 bases and J by 5 bases. Germline values: CDR1 LNHDA, CDR2 SQIVND (reference sequence). The CDR3 spans 16 residues. In nucleotides, the CDR3 is TGTGCCAGTAGTATAGAGGGACTAGGGGTAAACAATGAGCAGTTCTTC. Protein sequence: CASSIEGLGVNNEQFF.

J is TRBJ1-3 and V is TRBV6-6, with D possibly matching TRBD1 (5 bases). The CDR3 has 15 amino acids. Germline V gene sequence: CDR1 MNHNY, CDR2 SVGAGI (reference sequence). The V and J ends lost 6 bases and 0 bases respectively, with 12 bases between them. The CDR3 DNA follows: TGTGCCAGCAGCCCCCAGGGTGACTCTGGAAACACCATATATTTT. Protein product: CASSPQGDSGNTIYF.

The chain joins TRBV11-3 to TRBJ1-1, with D perhaps TRBD1 (6 bases). V was trimmed by 5 bases and J by 4 bases, leaving 17 bases between them. Looked up from germline, CDR1 is SGHNT and CDR2 is YENEEA. CDR3 length: 15 amino acids. The CDR3 sequence: CASSVRRGKGTEAFF. CDR3 nucleotides: TGTGCCAGCAGCGTAAGAAGGGGGAAGGGCACTGAAGCTTTCTTT.

This clone came up once. This chain uses TRBV3-1 (or the pseudogene TRBV3-2) with TRBJ1-4; TRBD1 aligns across 9 bases. With V trimmed by 2 bases and J by 12 bases, 10 bases remained unmatched. Per the germline V gene, CDR1 is LGHDT and CDR2 is YNNKEL (reference sequence). The CDR3 runs to 15 residues. The CDR3 DNA follows: TGTGCCAGCAGCCAAAACGGACAGGGGCTAGCTGAACTGTTTTTT. This encodes CASSQNGQGLAELFF.

The chain joins TRBV15 to TRBJ1-4, with 10 bases that match TRBD1. Germline CDR1 is LNHNV and CDR2 is YYDKDF (reference sequence). CDR3 length equals 18 residues. J lost 5 bases, V lost 1 base, and 10 bases had no gene match. The chain's CDR3 is CATSRGRGQGKVNEKLFF. Here the CDR3 DNA reads TGTGCCACCAGCAGAGGGAGGGGACAGGGGAAGGTGAATGAAAAACTGTTTTTT.

V usage is TRBV27 and J usage is TRBJ2-3; D is ambiguous. This CDR3 is 15 amino acids long. Trimming took 4 bases from V and 0 from J, leaving 11 bases between them. The germline V gene has CDR1 MNHEY and CDR2 SMNVEV (reference sequence). The CDR3 nucleotides read TGTGCCAGCAGTTCGTACACGACTAGCACAGATACGCAGTATTTT. Translating it yields CASSSYTTSTDTQYF.

This clone was seen just once. V gene TRBV10-3 combines with J gene TRBJ2-5; weak D call: TRBD2 (5 bases). Germline V gene data show CDR1 as ENHRY and CDR2 as SYGVKD. The germline V and J ends were trimmed by 2 bases and 3 bases, with 13 bases remaining between them. The CDR3 has 15 residues. The CDR3 nucleotides read TGTGCCATCAGTGAGATGCGGGTGTCGAAAGAGACCCAGTACTTC. Translating gives CAISEMRVSKETQYF.

V gene TRBV5-6 combines with J gene TRBJ1-5; 7 bases agree with TRBD1. This CDR3 has 16 residues. Losses at the gene ends were 0 bases for V and 3 bases for J; bases not matched to a gene: 6. Per the germline V gene, CDR1 is SGHDT and CDR2 is YYEEEE. Here the CDR3 reads CASSLGGQSFNQPQHF. The CDR3 coding sequence is TGTGCCAGCAGCTTGGGGGGACAGTCGTTCAATCAGCCCCAGCATTTT.

The chain couples TRBV27 to TRBJ2-1; perhaps TRBD1 as D (7 bases). Trimming pared 7 bases from V and 3 bases from J, leaving 16 bases between. Germline V gene data show CDR1 as MNHEY and CDR2 as SMNVEV (reference sequence). The CDR3 extends over 15 amino acids. CDR3 sequence (DNA): TGTGCCAGCATCTCTAGGAGGGGGCGCTACAATGAGCAGTTCTTC. Residues: CASISRRGRYNEQFF.

The chain has TRBV2 and TRBJ2-3; 14 bases map to TRBD2. Germline CDR1 is SNHLY and CDR2 is FYNNEI. The CDR3 loop spans 16 amino acids. Germline trimming cut 8 bases from V and 6 bases from J; bases unmatched to any gene: 10. CDR3 sequence (DNA): TGTGCCAGCGAGGGACTAGCGGGAGTAAAAGGGGATACGCAGTATTTT. Its translation is CASEGLAGVKGDTQYF.

The chain carries TRBV5-5 and TRBJ1-1; D is uncertain. The germline gives CDR1 SGHKS, CDR2 YYEKEE (reference sequence). Trimming removed 0 bases at V and 2 bases at J, with 5 bases between. This CDR3 has 13 residues. The chain's CDR3 is CASSLGINTEAFF. The CDR3, as DNA: TGTGCCAGCAGCTTGGGCATAAACACTGAAGCTTTCTTT.

This clone was seen a few times. The chain uses TRBV18 and TRBJ1-1; D remains unclear. This CDR3 contains 15 residues. With 2 bases removed from V and 0 bases from J, the gap between germline ends came to 10 bases. Germline-derived CDR1 and CDR2 are KGHSH and LQKENI. CDR3 nucleotide sequence: TGTGCCAGCTCACCAACAAGTCAGGTGAACACTGAAGCTTTCTTT. Translated: CASSPTSQVNTEAFF. Variable domain in full (rest from reference TRBV18 and TRBJ1-1): NAGVMQNPRHLVRRRGQEARLRCSPMKGHSHVYWYRQLPEEGLKFMVYLQKENIIDESGMPKERFSAEFPKEGPSILRIQQVVRGDSAAYFCASSPTSQVNTEAFFGQGTRLTVV.